The rows below give T cell receptor beta chains drawn from one sample of a study of OX40 agonist ivuxolimab in advanced cancers. Assay: immunoSEQ multiplex PCR; the TCRdb copy retains only in-frame clones and omits some. The data show just over 80,000 clones, roughly 87% seen once. The material was CD4+ or CD8+ T cells sorted from blood, obtained in a trial of the OX40 agonist ivuxolimab. The source of these receptors is an adult with an advanced solid tumor such as melanoma, head and neck, liver or kidney cancer. CDR3s include the opening cysteine and the closing phenylalanine or tryptophan. Each record gives: clone size, J gene, V gene, D gene, CDR3 protein, CDR3 DNA. D genes are given only for firm matches. The listing skips clone size in some rows; elsewhere it reads once, few, many or a size class.

clone_size: .
j_call: TRBJ2-3
v_call: TRBV5-6
d_call: TRBD2
cdr3_aa: CASSSSGSGDTQYF
cdr3_nt: TGTGCCAGCAGCTCTAGCGGGAGTGGAGATACGCAGTATTTT

clone_size: .
j_call: TRBJ1-1
v_call: TRBV5-1
d_call: .
cdr3_aa: CASSLGPGRGTEAFF
cdr3_nt: TGCGCCAGCAGCTTGGGCCCAGGGAGAGGGACTGAAGCTTTCTTT

clone_size: .
j_call: TRBJ2-3
v_call: TRBV15
d_call: .
cdr3_aa: CATSKVPDTQYF
cdr3_nt: TGTGCCACCAGCAAAGTCCCAGATACGCAGTATTTT

clone_size: .
j_call: TRBJ2-1
v_call: TRBV10-1
d_call: .
cdr3_aa: CASSESLRVYNEQFF
cdr3_nt: TGCGCCAGCAGTGAGTCCCTCAGGGTTTACAATGAGCAGTTCTTC

clone_size: few
j_call: TRBJ2-1
v_call: TRBV7-9
d_call: TRBD1
cdr3_aa: CASSYYPRGRLNEQFF
cdr3_nt: TGTGCCAGCAGTTATTACCCCAGGGGGCGGTTAAATGAGCAGTTCTTC

clone_size: .
j_call: TRBJ1-1
v_call: TRBV28
d_call: .
cdr3_aa: CASSQEWWAFF
cdr3_nt: TGTGCCAGCAGTCAGGAGTGGTGGGCTTTCTTT

clone_size: few
j_call: TRBJ1-2
v_call: TRBV30
d_call: .
cdr3_aa: CAWSGYKTNYGYTF
cdr3_nt: TGTGCCTGGAGTGGATACAAGACTAACTATGGCTACACCTTC

clone_size: few
j_call: TRBJ1-3
v_call: TRBV27
d_call: TRBD1
cdr3_aa: CASSIGQGYGNTIYF
cdr3_nt: TGTGCCAGCAGTATCGGACAGGGATATGGAAACACCATATATTTT

clone_size: .
j_call: TRBJ1-5
v_call: TRBV28
d_call: .
cdr3_aa: CASSTVGGTNQPQHF
cdr3_nt: TGTGCCAGCAGTACAGTAGGGGGAACAAATCAGCCCCAGCATTTT

clone_size: .
j_call: TRBJ1-1
v_call: TRBV28
d_call: .
cdr3_aa: CASSSRITEAFF
cdr3_nt: TGTGCCAGCAGTTCCCGTATCACTGAAGCTTTCTTT

clone_size: .
j_call: TRBJ1-2
v_call: TRBV5-1
d_call: .
cdr3_aa: CASSLGRINYGYTF
cdr3_nt: TGCGCCAGCAGCTTGGGTCGGATTAACTATGGCTACACCTTC

clone_size: .
j_call: TRBJ1-1
v_call: TRBV6-1
d_call: .
cdr3_aa: CASSLRQTRTEAFF
cdr3_nt: TGTGCCAGCAGTCTACGACAGACACGCACTGAAGCTTTCTTT

clone_size: .
j_call: TRBJ2-3
v_call: TRBV5-1
d_call: .
cdr3_aa: CASRDTYTDTQYF
cdr3_nt: TGCGCCAGCAGAGACACCTACACAGATACGCAGTATTTT

clone_size: .
j_call: TRBJ2-1
v_call: TRBV7-8
d_call: .
cdr3_aa: CASSLDPSRGPSSYNEQFF
cdr3_nt: TGTGCCAGCAGCTTAGACCCGTCCCGGGGGCCAAGCTCCTACAATGAGCAGTTCTTC

clone_size: .
j_call: TRBJ1-3
v_call: TRBV7-6
d_call: .
cdr3_aa: CASSLAGSQNSGNTIYF
cdr3_nt: TGTGCCAGCAGCTTAGCGGGCTCCCAGAACTCTGGAAACACCATATATTTT